The 21 T cell receptor beta chains listed next were all sequenced from one sample in a study of response to subunit inactivated influenza vaccine. TCRdb itself ran the RT-PCR reads through MiXCR, one entry per CDR3 protein. Among 600,000 to 700,000 distinct CDR3 sequences listed, 12% to 15% were seen once. The sample here was PBMCs from blood, taken around two weeks before vaccination. Receptor source: a man in his fifties who received an inactivated influenza vaccine.

J is TRBJ2-7 and V is TRBV3-1; D call uncertain. V dropped 4 bases and J dropped 1 base, with 8 bases sitting between them. Germline CDR1 and CDR2: LGHDT and YNNKEL (reference sequence). The length of the CDR3 is 13 residues. The CDR3 nucleotides are TGTGCCAGCAGCCCAACCCGGTCCTACGAGCAGTACTTC. This codes for CASSPTRSYEQYF.

This clonotype showed up just a few times. The CDR3 nucleotides are TGTGCCAGCAGCACTCCGGGACAGGAGTACGAGCAGTACTTC. Amino acid sequence: CASSTPGQEYEQYF. This chain links TRBV5-6 with TRBJ2-7; TRBD1 agrees at 8 bases. The CDR3 is 14 residues long. CDR1 and CDR2 from the germline V gene are SGHDT and YYEEEE. The V gene end was trimmed by 4 bases and the J gene end by 4 bases; junction bases not matched to a gene: 7. Full variable domain (outside the CDR3, taken from reference TRBV5-6 and TRBJ2-7): DAGVTQSPTHLIKTRGQQVTLRCSPKSGHDTVSWYQQALGQGPQFIFQYYEEEERQRGNFPDRFSGHQFPNYSSELNVNALLLGDSALYLCASSTPGQEYEQYFGPGTRLTVT.

This clonotype occurred a few times. The rearrangement joins TRBV10-3 to TRBJ1-6; unclear D gene. The V gene's germline CDR1 is ENHRY and CDR2 SYGVKD. Trimming shortened V by 4 bases and J by 10 bases, and 14 bases separated the two germline ends. There are 14 residues in the CDR3. CDR3 sequence (DNA): TGTGCCATCAGTGTAGGAGGGATGGGATCACCCCTCCACTTT. Amino acid sequence: CAISVGGMGSPLHF.

This clonotype was counted only a few times. The chain employs TRBV12-3 or TRBV12-4 and TRBJ2-2; TRBD2 matches 8 bases. This CDR3 region has 14 residues. J was trimmed by 5 bases and V by 3 bases; bases with no gene match: 2. CDR3 DNA: TGTGCCAGCAGTTTCCAGCGGGGGACCGGGGAGCTGTTTTTT. Its translation is CASSFQRGTGELFF.

In its sample, this clonotype was seen a few times. The chain carries TRBV24-1 and TRBJ2-1, with TRBD2 matching over 7 bases. This CDR3 has 19 residues. J gave up 0 bases and V 5 bases, and 15 bases lay outside the gene matches. Per germline, CDR1 KGHDR and CDR2 SFDVKD. CDR3 coding DNA: TGTGCCACCAGTGCCCTTTTTTCTAGCGGAGGAAGCTCCTACAATGAGCAGTTCTTC. Residues: CATSALFSSGGSSYNEQFF.

This chain joins TRBV7-9 and TRBJ1-1, with a tentative D call TRBD1 (5 bases). This CDR3 is 15 amino acids long. V dropped 1 base and J dropped 1 base, with 10 bases sitting between them. CDR1 and CDR2 from the germline V gene are SEHNR and FQNEAQ (reference sequence). The CDR3 nucleotides read TGTGCCAGCAGCTTAGATAGGGGCCGGAACACTGAAGCTTTCTTT. Its protein is CASSLDRGRNTEAFF.

This clonotype is a singleton in its sample. The chain employs TRBV30 and TRBJ2-5; TRBD1 aligns across 7 bases. Germline assignment: CDR1 GTSNPN and CDR2 SVGIG (reference sequence). Trimming cost V 2 bases and J 2 bases; bases outside gene matches: 8. This CDR3 region has 15 residues. The CDR3 sequence is CAWSPRQGQQETQYF. The DNA of the CDR3 is TGTGCCTGGAGTCCCCGACAGGGTCAACAAGAGACCCAGTACTTC.

This clonotype has ten or more counts. The gene calls are TRBV6-5 and TRBJ1-1; D call uncertain. V was clipped by 7 bases and J by 1 base, with 4 bases between them. Per germline, CDR1 MNHEY and CDR2 SVGAGI. The CDR3 contains 11 residues. The CDR3 DNA is TGTGCCAGCATTAGGAACACTGAAGCTTTCTTT. Protein product: CASIRNTEAFF.

This clonotype was seen a few times. The J gene is TRBJ2-5, the V gene TRBV20-1; the match to TRBD2 covers 13 bases. The V and J ends lost 5 bases and 9 bases, in that order; junction bases with no gene match: 6. The germline V gene encodes CDR1 DFQATT and CDR2 SNEGSKA (reference sequence). There are 13 residues in the CDR3. The CDR3 reads CSAGTSGDRAQYF. CDR3 in DNA: TGCAGTGCTGGGACTAGCGGGGACAGGGCCCAGTACTTC.

The chain couples TRBV12-5 to TRBJ1-5, with 9 bases that match TRBD1. The V segment lost 7 bases and the J segment 2 bases; nucleotides outside the gene matches: 9. The CDR3 extends over 16 amino acids. Germline loops: CDR1 LGHNT, CDR2 FRNRAP. In DNA form, the CDR3 reads TGTGCTAGTGCCCAAACAGGGGGCTATGGCAATCAGCCCCAGCATTTT. It translates to CASAQTGGYGNQPQHF. The whole variable domain, filled in from reference TRBV12-5 and TRBJ1-5, reads DARVTQTPRHKVTEMGQEVTMRCQPILGHNTVFWYRQTMMQGLELLAYFRNRAPLDDSGMPKDRFSAEMPDATLATLKIQPSEPRDSAVYFCASAQTGGYGNQPQHFGDGTRLSIL.

The chain employs TRBV28 and TRBJ1-5; a weak D match, TRBD1 (6 bases). Germline-derived CDR1 and CDR2 are MDHEN and SYDVKM. The CDR3 runs to 14 residues. The V end lost 8 bases, the J end lost 0 bases, and 11 bases lay between the germline ends. DNA of the CDR3: TGTGCCAGCCGACAGGTATATAGCAATCAGCCCCAGCATTTT. The encoded protein is CASRQVYSNQPQHF.

A few counts support this clonotype. This sequence joins TRBV4-3 and TRBJ1-3, with unresolved D. CDR1 is LGHNA, CDR2 YSLEER, per germline. V gave up 0 bases and J gave up 8 bases, with 14 bases separating them. CDR3 length equals 15 residues. Here the CDR3 reads CASSQDPTRGDTIYF. DNA of the CDR3: TGCGCCAGCAGCCAAGACCCTACCCGTGGGGACACCATATATTTT.

The rearrangement links TRBV28 to TRBJ1-5; 9 nucleotides line up with TRBD1. The CDR3 has 13 amino acids. Per germline, CDR1 MDHEN and CDR2 SYDVKM. V trimming: 6 bases; J trimming: 6 bases; junction bases outside the gene matches: 3. CDR3 in amino acids: CASSTGGPQPQHF. The CDR3 DNA sequence: TGTGCCAGCAGCACAGGGGGCCCTCAGCCCCAGCATTTT.

The CDR3 DNA is TGTGCCAGCAGCTGGACAGGAGATAGCAATCAGCCCCAGCATTTT. Residues: CASSWTGDSNQPQHF. The chain joins TRBV5-5 to TRBJ1-5; TRBD1 matches at 7 bases. The CDR3 sequence is 15 residues long. V dropped 3 bases and J dropped 0; count of bases not matched to a gene: 3. Germline V CDR1 and CDR2: SGHKS, YYEKEE (reference sequence).

CDR3 region: CSARDRVTGELFF. DNA of the CDR3: TGCAGTGCTAGGGACAGGGTTACCGGGGAGCTGTTTTTT. The chain has TRBV20-1 and TRBJ2-2, with TRBD1 matching 8 bases. Germline V gene data show CDR1 as DFQATT and CDR2 as SNEGSKA (reference sequence). The CDR3 is 13 amino acids. V shed 3 bases and J 5 bases; nucleotides not matched to a gene: 2.

This clonotype showed up just a few times. CDR3: CSAAGTSGGFF. CDR3 sequence (DNA): TGCAGTGCAGCCGGGACTAGCGGGGGGTTCTTC. The V and J genes are TRBV20-1 and TRBJ2-1; TRBD2 matches 14 bases. The CDR3 runs 11 residues. Per the germline V gene, CDR1 is DFQATT and CDR2 is SNEGSKA (reference sequence). With 6 bases clipped from V and 15 bases from J, the junction kept 4 bases outside the gene matches.

This clonotype was seen more than once but under ten times. The genes are TRBV21-1 and TRBJ1-2; TRBD1, as called in the table, went unchecked against the DNA. TRBV21-1 is tagged as a pseudogene. The length of the CDR3 is 20 residues. DNA of the CDR3: TGTGCCAGCAGCAAAAGGGGATCCGGGACAGGGGTAGTTTCTAACTATGGCTACACCTTC. Translated, it gives CASSKRGSGTGVVSNYGYTF.

The chain employs TRBV28 and TRBJ2-7, with 7 bases matching TRBD1. Losses at the gene ends were 2 bases for V and 2 bases for J; bases not matched to a gene: 12. The V gene's germline CDR1 is MDHEN and CDR2 SYDVKM. CDR3 length: 17 amino acids. CDR3 sequence reads: CASSLPSQGFNTYEQYF. The CDR3 nucleotides read TGTGCCAGCAGTTTACCCTCACAGGGGTTTAATACCTACGAGCAGTACTTC.

The J gene is TRBJ2-1, the V gene TRBV12-3 or TRBV12-4, with TRBD1 matching over 11 bases. The trim removed 7 bases at V and 1 base at J, leaving 6 bases unmatched. This CDR3 comprises 16 residues. CDR3 sequence: CASKDRGLGSYNEQFF. The CDR3 bases are TGTGCCAGCAAGGACAGGGGGCTTGGGTCCTACAATGAGCAGTTCTTC.

The J gene is TRBJ2-1, the V gene TRBV29-1, with a tentative D call TRBD2 (5 bases). The germline CDR1 and CDR2 sequences are SQVTM and ANQGSEA. Between the trimmed V and J ends, which lost 7 bases and 3 bases, there was a span of 25 bases. CDR3 length: 17 residues. Here the CDR3 DNA reads TGCAGCGGGAATGCCTTACCCCGGGGTAGGGTCTACAATGAGCAGTTCTTC. Its translation: CSGNALPRGRVYNEQFF.

The chain is built from TRBV4-2 and TRBJ1-5; D is possibly TRBD1 (5 bases). The CDR3 is 15 amino acids. Germline-derived CDR1 and CDR2 are LGHNA and YNFKEQ. V dropped 0 bases and J dropped 7 bases, with 13 bases sitting between them. CDR3 in amino acids: CASSQDQGNGQPQHF. CDR3 coding DNA: TGTGCCAGCAGCCAAGATCAGGGAAACGGGCAGCCCCAGCATTTT.